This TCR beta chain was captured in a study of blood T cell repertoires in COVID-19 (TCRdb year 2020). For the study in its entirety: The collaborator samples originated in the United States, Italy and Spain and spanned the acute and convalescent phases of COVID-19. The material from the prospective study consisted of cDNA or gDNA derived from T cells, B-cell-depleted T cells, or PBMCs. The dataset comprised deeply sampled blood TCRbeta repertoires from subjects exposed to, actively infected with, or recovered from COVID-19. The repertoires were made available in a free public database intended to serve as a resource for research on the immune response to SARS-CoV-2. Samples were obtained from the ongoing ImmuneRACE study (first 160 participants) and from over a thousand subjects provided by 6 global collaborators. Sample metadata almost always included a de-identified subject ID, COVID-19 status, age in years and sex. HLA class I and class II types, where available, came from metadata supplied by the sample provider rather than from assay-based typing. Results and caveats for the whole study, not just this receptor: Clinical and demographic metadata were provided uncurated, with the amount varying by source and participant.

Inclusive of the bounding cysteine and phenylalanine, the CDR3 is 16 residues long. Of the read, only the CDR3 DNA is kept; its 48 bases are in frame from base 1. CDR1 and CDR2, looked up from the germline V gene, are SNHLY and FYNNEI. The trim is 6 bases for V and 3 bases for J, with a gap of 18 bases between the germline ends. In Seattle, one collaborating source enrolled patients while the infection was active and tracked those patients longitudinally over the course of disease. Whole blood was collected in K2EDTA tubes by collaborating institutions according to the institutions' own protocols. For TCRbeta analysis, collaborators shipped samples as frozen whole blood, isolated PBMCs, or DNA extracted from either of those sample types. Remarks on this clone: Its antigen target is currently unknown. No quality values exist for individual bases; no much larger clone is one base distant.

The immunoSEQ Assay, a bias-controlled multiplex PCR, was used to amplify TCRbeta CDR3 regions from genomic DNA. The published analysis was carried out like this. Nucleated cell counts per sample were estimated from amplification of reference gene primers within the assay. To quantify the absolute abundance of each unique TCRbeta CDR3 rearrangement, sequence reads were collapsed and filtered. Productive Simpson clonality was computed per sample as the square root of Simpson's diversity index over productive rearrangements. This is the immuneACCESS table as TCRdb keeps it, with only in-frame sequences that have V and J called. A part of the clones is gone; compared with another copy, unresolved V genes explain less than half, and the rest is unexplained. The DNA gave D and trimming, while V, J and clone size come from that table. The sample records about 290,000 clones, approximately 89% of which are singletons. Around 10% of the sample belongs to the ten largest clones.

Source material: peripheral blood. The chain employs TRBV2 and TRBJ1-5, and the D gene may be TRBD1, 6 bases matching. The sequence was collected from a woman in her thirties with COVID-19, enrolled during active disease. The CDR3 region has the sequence CASSPTITGYNQPQHF. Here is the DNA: TGTGCCAGCAGCCCTACTATTACAGGGTACAATCAGCCCCAGCATTTT.